This record concerns one T cell receptor (beta chain) sequence. The sample belongs to a study of blood T cell repertoires in COVID-19. Across the study: Acute and convalescent COVID-19 specimens originated in the United States, Italy and Spain. T cells, B-cell-depleted T cells, or PBMCs provided the cDNA or gDNA that served as material.

Clones were sequenced by immunoSEQ multiplex PCR, and TCRdb holds only the in-frame ones, with some missing. This table has about 210,000 clones, 81% appearing once. Enrolled through a virtual design, the participants were between about 18 and 89 years of age and came from 24 US areas. In assigning cohorts, the study relied on participant-reported clinical history. The germline V gene encodes CDR1 SGHTS and CDR2 YDEGEE. The V gene end was trimmed by 1 base and the J gene end by 1 base; junction bases not matched to a gene: 4. The CDR3 runs to 15 residues. The clonotype comes from a woman aged 50 to 60 with acute COVID-19. This chain joins TRBV5-8 and TRBJ2-5, with 7 bases matching TRBD2. The sequenced sample was PBMCs or T cells enriched from blood (not recorded which). For the CDR3, the DNA is TGTGCCAGCAGCTTGTTGAGGACTAGCCAAGAGACCCAGTACTTC. Its protein product is CASSLLRTSQETQYF. The complete variable domain, with remaining parts taken from reference TRBV5-8 and TRBJ2-5, reads EAGVTQSPTHLIKTRGQQATLRCSPISGHTSVYWYQQALGLGLQFLLWYDEGEERNRGNFPPRFSGRQFPNYSSELNVNALELEDSALYLCASSLLRTSQETQYFGPGTRLLVL.